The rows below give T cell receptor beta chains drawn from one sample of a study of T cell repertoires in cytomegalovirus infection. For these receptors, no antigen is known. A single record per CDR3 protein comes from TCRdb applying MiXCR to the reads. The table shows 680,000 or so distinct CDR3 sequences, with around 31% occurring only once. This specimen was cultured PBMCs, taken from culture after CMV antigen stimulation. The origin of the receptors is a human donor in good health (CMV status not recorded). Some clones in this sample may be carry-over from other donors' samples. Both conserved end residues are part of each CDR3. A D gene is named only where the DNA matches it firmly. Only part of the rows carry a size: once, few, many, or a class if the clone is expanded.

cdr3_nt: TGTGCCAGCAGCTTGACTAGCGGGGGTGCGCAGCAGTACTTC; cdr3_aa: CASSLTSGGAQQYF; clone_size: .; v_call: TRBV7-9; j_call: TRBJ2-7; d_call: TRBD2
cdr3_nt: TGTGCCAGCAGGAGCCGGGGACAGGGAAACTTTGAAAAACTGTTTTTT; cdr3_aa: CASRSRGQGNFEKLFF; clone_size: .; v_call: TRBV6-1; j_call: TRBJ1-4; d_call: TRBD1
cdr3_nt: TGCAGTGCTAGAGATATAGCGGGGATTTTCAGTGGTGGCTACACCTTC; cdr3_aa: CSARDIAGIFSGGYTF; clone_size: once; v_call: TRBV20-1; j_call: TRBJ1-2; d_call: .
cdr3_nt: TGTGCCAGCAGTTTACGGACAGGGGCCGGCTACTATAATTCACCCCTCCACTTT; cdr3_aa: CASSLRTGAGYYNSPLHF; clone_size: few; v_call: TRBV28; j_call: TRBJ1-6; d_call: TRBD1
cdr3_nt: TGTGCCAGCAGTTACGGGAGAGCTGGCCCCAATGAGCAGTTCTTC; cdr3_aa: CASSYGRAGPNEQFF; clone_size: .; v_call: TRBV6-2/TRBV6-3; j_call: TRBJ2-1; d_call: .
cdr3_nt: TGCGCCAGCGGACCTTTCCGCGGCGGCTACACCTTC; cdr3_aa: CASGPFRGGYTF; clone_size: .; v_call: TRBV4-1; j_call: TRBJ1-2; d_call: .
cdr3_nt: TGCGCCAGCAGCCAAACACTGACCCGTTATGAAAAACTGTTTTTT; cdr3_aa: CASSQTLTRYEKLFF; clone_size: .; v_call: TRBV4-1; j_call: TRBJ1-4; d_call: .
cdr3_nt: TGTGCCAGCAGCTTAACCGCCCGACAGGGGGCGCAAGGGGATACGCAGTATTTT; cdr3_aa: CASSLTARQGAQGDTQYF; clone_size: few; v_call: TRBV7-2; j_call: TRBJ2-3; d_call: TRBD1
cdr3_nt: TGTGCCAGCAGCACTAGTGGGATAAAGACCCAGTACTTC; cdr3_aa: CASSTSGIKTQYF; clone_size: .; v_call: TRBV7-8; j_call: TRBJ2-5; d_call: .
cdr3_nt: TGTGCCAGCAGCTTGGACAGGGCCCGTGAAAAACTGTTTTTT; cdr3_aa: CASSLDRAREKLFF; clone_size: few; v_call: TRBV7-8; j_call: TRBJ1-4; d_call: TRBD1
cdr3_nt: TGTGCCAGCAGCGACACAATGGGGACAGGTCTTTACGAGCAGTACTTC; cdr3_aa: CASSDTMGTGLYEQYF; clone_size: .; v_call: TRBV11-2; j_call: TRBJ2-7; d_call: TRBD1
cdr3_nt: TGTGCCATTGGAAGGGGTAGAAACTACGAGCAGTACTTC; cdr3_aa: CAIGRGRNYEQYF; clone_size: .; v_call: TRBV28; j_call: TRBJ2-7; d_call: .
cdr3_nt: TGTGCCAGCAGCTTATGGCACTTTTATGGCTACACCTTC; cdr3_aa: CASSLWHFYGYTF; clone_size: once; v_call: TRBV7-4; j_call: TRBJ1-2; d_call: .
cdr3_nt: TGTGCCAGCAGTTACGGCCGAAACAACGGGCGGGGGCAGTATTTT; cdr3_aa: CASSYGRNNGRGQYF; clone_size: few; v_call: TRBV6-6; j_call: TRBJ2-3; d_call: .
cdr3_nt: TGTGCCAGCAGTGAAGCGGCAGGGGCAGATACGCAGTATTTT; cdr3_aa: CASSEAAGADTQYF; clone_size: few; v_call: TRBV6-1; j_call: TRBJ2-3; d_call: .
cdr3_nt: TGTGCCAGCAGCTTCGTAGGGGCAGGGACAGATACGCAGTATTTT; cdr3_aa: CASSFVGAGTDTQYF; clone_size: many; v_call: TRBV7-2; j_call: TRBJ2-3; d_call: .
cdr3_nt: TGTGCCAGCAGCGAAGGGACAGGGAAAGAGACCCAGTACTTC; cdr3_aa: CASSEGTGKETQYF; clone_size: few; v_call: TRBV7-2; j_call: TRBJ2-5; d_call: TRBD1
cdr3_nt: TGTGCCAGCAGAAAGGTGGGGTTTCGGGACTATGGCTACACCTTC; cdr3_aa: CASRKVGFRDYGYTF; clone_size: few; v_call: TRBV7-2; j_call: TRBJ1-2; d_call: .
cdr3_nt: TGTGCCAGCAAACCAGGGAGGGAATCGCAAGCTTTCTTT; cdr3_aa: CASKPGRESQAFF; clone_size: .; v_call: TRBV2; j_call: TRBJ1-1; d_call: .
cdr3_nt: TGCAGTGCTAGAGAAGGCAGTCGAGCGCAGTATTTT; cdr3_aa: CSAREGSRAQYF; clone_size: .; v_call: TRBV20-1; j_call: TRBJ2-3; d_call: .
cdr3_nt: TGTGCCAGCAGCCCACGCCCCGACAGTGGATATTCACCCCTCCACTTT; cdr3_aa: CASSPRPDSGYSPLHF; clone_size: many; v_call: TRBV7-2; j_call: TRBJ1-6; d_call: .
cdr3_nt: TGCAGTGCCCTCTCGGGGGAGAGGGGGGCAGATACGCAGTATTTT; cdr3_aa: CSALSGERGADTQYF; clone_size: few; v_call: TRBV20-1; j_call: TRBJ2-3; d_call: .
cdr3_nt: TGTGCCAGCACAAGGATCTCTGGAAACACCATATATTTT; cdr3_aa: CASTRISGNTIYF; clone_size: few; v_call: TRBV2; j_call: TRBJ1-3; d_call: .
cdr3_nt: TGTGCCAGCAGTTTACAGGGACTGACTTCACCCCTCCACTTT; cdr3_aa: CASSLQGLTSPLHF; clone_size: few; v_call: TRBV12-3/TRBV12-4; j_call: TRBJ1-6; d_call: .
cdr3_nt: TGCAGTGCTATTTATGGGACAGATACGCAGTATTTT; cdr3_aa: CSAIYGTDTQYF; clone_size: .; v_call: TRBV20-1; j_call: TRBJ2-3; d_call: .
cdr3_nt: TGTGCCAGCAGCTTGGTACAGGGGATATCGCTAACCCAAAGTGGCTACACCTTC; cdr3_aa: CASSLVQGISLTQSGYTF; clone_size: .; v_call: TRBV5-4; j_call: TRBJ1-2; d_call: TRBD1
cdr3_nt: TGTGCCAGCCGGGACGGTAGCAATCAGCCCCAGCATTTT; cdr3_aa: CASRDGSNQPQHF; clone_size: .; v_call: TRBV12-3/TRBV12-4; j_call: TRBJ1-5; d_call: .
cdr3_nt: TGTGCCAGCAGTGAGGCCAGCGGGGGAACCTACGAGCAGTACTTC; cdr3_aa: CASSEASGGTYEQYF; clone_size: few; v_call: TRBV2; j_call: TRBJ2-7; d_call: TRBD2
cdr3_nt: TGTGCCATCAGATCCGACAGGGGGAATGAGCAGTTCTTC; cdr3_aa: CAIRSDRGNEQFF; clone_size: few; v_call: TRBV10-3; j_call: TRBJ2-1; d_call: TRBD1
cdr3_nt: TGTGCCAGCAGCCGGACTAGCGGGAGGTACAATGAGCAGTTCTTC; cdr3_aa: CASSRTSGRYNEQFF; clone_size: .; v_call: TRBV7-2; j_call: TRBJ2-1; d_call: TRBD2
cdr3_nt: TGTGCCAGCAGCTTATCCGGGACAAGAGGGGCTTTCTTT; cdr3_aa: CASSLSGTRGAFF; clone_size: .; v_call: TRBV7-9; j_call: TRBJ1-1; d_call: .
cdr3_nt: TGCGCCAGCAGCCAGGACAGGGGTACCTACGAGCAGTACTTC; cdr3_aa: CASSQDRGTYEQYF; clone_size: once; v_call: TRBV4-3; j_call: TRBJ2-7; d_call: TRBD1
cdr3_nt: TGTGCCAGCAGCTTTGATTTGAGAGCGGGAGTTTACAATGAGCAGTTCTTC; cdr3_aa: CASSFDLRAGVYNEQFF; clone_size: .; v_call: TRBV5-4; j_call: TRBJ2-1; d_call: TRBD2
cdr3_nt: TGTGCCAGCAGTTACCGTCCGGGTACTGGAAACACCATATATTTT; cdr3_aa: CASSYRPGTGNTIYF; clone_size: .; v_call: TRBV6-6; j_call: TRBJ1-3; d_call: .
cdr3_nt: TGTGCCAGTAGTATAGCCCGGATCGCCGCCGCCGATGAAAAACTGTTTTTT; cdr3_aa: CASSIARIAAADEKLFF; clone_size: .; v_call: TRBV19; j_call: TRBJ1-4; d_call: .
cdr3_nt: TGTGCCAGCATGTCAGGGTTGGCAGATACGCAGTATTTT; cdr3_aa: CASMSGLADTQYF; clone_size: .; v_call: TRBV6-1; j_call: TRBJ2-3; d_call: .
cdr3_nt: TGTGCCAGCAGACCGACTAGTGTCGAGACCCAGTACTTC; cdr3_aa: CASRPTSVETQYF; clone_size: many; v_call: TRBV7-2; j_call: TRBJ2-5; d_call: .
cdr3_nt: TGTGCCAGCAGCCCCAGGGACAGCAACCTGGCTTATGGGGCCAACGTCCTGACTTTC; cdr3_aa: CASSPRDSNLAYGANVLTF; clone_size: few; v_call: TRBV3-1; j_call: TRBJ2-6; d_call: TRBD1
cdr3_nt: TGCAGTGCTAGAGATTTAGGGGACAGGGTCGTCGACGAGCAGTACTTC; cdr3_aa: CSARDLGDRVVDEQYF; clone_size: few; v_call: TRBV20-1; j_call: TRBJ2-7; d_call: TRBD1
cdr3_nt: TGTGCCAGCAGCCCAACAGGGGGCAAAAACATTCAGTACTTC; cdr3_aa: CASSPTGGKNIQYF; clone_size: few; v_call: TRBV7-2; j_call: TRBJ2-4; d_call: TRBD1
cdr3_nt: TGTGCCAGCAGTATTTCTCTAGGGTTCGAGCAGTACTTC; cdr3_aa: CASSISLGFEQYF; clone_size: .; v_call: TRBV6-5; j_call: TRBJ2-7; d_call: .
cdr3_nt: TGTGCCATCAGATACCAAGAGACCCAGTACTTC; cdr3_aa: CAIRYQETQYF; clone_size: .; v_call: TRBV10-3; j_call: TRBJ2-5; d_call: .
cdr3_nt: TGTGCCAGCAGCTTATCGGGGACAGACTTAACGCAGTATTTT; cdr3_aa: CASSLSGTDLTQYF; clone_size: .; v_call: TRBV7-9; j_call: TRBJ2-3; d_call: TRBD1
cdr3_nt: TGTGCCAGCAGCTTAGGTGGGGGGTGGGGGGAGACCCAGTACTTC; cdr3_aa: CASSLGGGWGETQYF; clone_size: .; v_call: TRBV7-2; j_call: TRBJ2-5; d_call: .
cdr3_nt: TGCAGTGCTAGGGGGGGACTAGCGGGAGGCGAGCAGTACTTC; cdr3_aa: CSARGGLAGGEQYF; clone_size: .; v_call: TRBV20-1; j_call: TRBJ2-7; d_call: TRBD2
cdr3_nt: TGTGCCAGCAGCCTCGGGACTAGCGGGGGGGTATATGAGCAGTTCTTC; cdr3_aa: CASSLGTSGGVYEQFF; clone_size: few; v_call: TRBV7-2; j_call: TRBJ2-1; d_call: TRBD2
cdr3_nt: TGCAGCGTGGGGACTAGCGGGAAGACCCAGTACTTC; cdr3_aa: CSVGTSGKTQYF; clone_size: .; v_call: TRBV29-1; j_call: TRBJ2-5; d_call: TRBD2
cdr3_nt: TGTGCCAGCAGCTCCCTCCAGGGAAGATCGGGCTACACCTTC; cdr3_aa: CASSSLQGRSGYTF; clone_size: few; v_call: TRBV7-2; j_call: TRBJ1-2; d_call: .
cdr3_nt: TGTGCCAGCAGTTACGGGACTAGGGGTGATACGCAGTATTTT; cdr3_aa: CASSYGTRGDTQYF; clone_size: .; v_call: TRBV6-5; j_call: TRBJ2-3; d_call: TRBD2
cdr3_nt: TGCGCCAGCAGCCAAGAAAGGACTAGCCTCGGGAGGGGGCCCAACAATGAGCAGTTCTTC; cdr3_aa: CASSQERTSLGRGPNNEQFF; clone_size: .; v_call: TRBV4-3; j_call: TRBJ2-1; d_call: .
cdr3_nt: TGTGCCAGCAGGGAACCTTTCCTGGGACTGGCCTACAATGAGCAGTTCTTC; cdr3_aa: CASREPFLGLAYNEQFF; clone_size: few; v_call: TRBV6-2/TRBV6-3; j_call: TRBJ2-1; d_call: .